The clone carrying this TCR beta chain was seen only once. The sample belongs to a study of blood T cell repertoires in COVID-19. The overall study: The analysed material was cDNA or gDNA that came from T cells, B-cell-depleted T cells, or PBMCs.

This table comes from immunoSEQ multiplex PCR, and its TCRdb copy is limited to in-frame clones, with some not included. Here the sample spans hundreds of thousands of clones, approximately 86% being singletons. Living in about two dozen US areas, the participants were between 18 and 89 years of age. V was clipped by 3 bases and J by 2 bases, with 2 bases between them. The CDR3 spans 12 residues. CDR1 and CDR2 from the germline V gene are KGHSH and LQKENI. The specimen was PBMCs or T cells enriched from blood (not recorded which). This chain joins TRBV18 and TRBJ1-5; D remains ambiguous. The TCR originated in a middle-aged woman with acute COVID-19. Written as DNA, the CDR3 is TGTGCCAGCTCACCCGGCAATCAGCCCCAGCATTTT. Translation: CASSPGNQPQHF.